This TCR beta chain comes out of a study of blood T cell repertoires in COVID-19. The V end was cut by 2 bases, the J end by 0 bases, with 9 bases between. There are 15 residues in the CDR3. Germline loops: CDR1 MNHEY, CDR2 SVGAGI. This clone was seen only a few times. Per the original methods: Amplified reference gene primers provided the basis for estimating nucleated cell counts. The assay was immunoSEQ multiplex PCR, and TCRdb's table has in-frame clones only and misses some. V, J and clone size derive from that table, while D and trimming were established from the DNA sequence. The data show approximately 100,000 clones, 70% to 85% seen once.

The V and J genes are TRBV6-5 and TRBJ2-3; D perhaps matches TRBD2 (6 bases). Material: peripheral blood. The TCR was taken from a man in his sixties or seventies with active or convalescent COVID-19. CDR3 DNA sequence: TGTGCCAGCAGTTACGGGCGGGGCAGCACAGATACGCAGTATTTT. This encodes CASSYGRGSTDTQYF.